The sequence of this T cell receptor beta chain was determined in a study of immune characterization of retroperitoneal liposarcoma. V was pared by 5 bases and J by 0 bases, with 7 bases of the junction left unmatched. There are 16 residues in the CDR3. CDR1 WSHSY and CDR2 SAAADI come from the germline V gene. TCRdb reprocessed the PCR reads with MiXCR, giving one entry per CDR3 protein. The sample has about 2,400 distinct CDR3 sequences, 49% seen once. The TCR comes from a female donor with retroperitoneal liposarcoma. The V and J genes are TRBV10-2 and TRBJ1-3; 7 bases agree with TRBD1. The sample was tumor tissue. The CDR3 DNA reads as TGCGCCAGCAGTTTGGGACAGTTGTACTCTGGAAACACCATATATTTT. Residues: CASSLGQLYSGNTIYF.